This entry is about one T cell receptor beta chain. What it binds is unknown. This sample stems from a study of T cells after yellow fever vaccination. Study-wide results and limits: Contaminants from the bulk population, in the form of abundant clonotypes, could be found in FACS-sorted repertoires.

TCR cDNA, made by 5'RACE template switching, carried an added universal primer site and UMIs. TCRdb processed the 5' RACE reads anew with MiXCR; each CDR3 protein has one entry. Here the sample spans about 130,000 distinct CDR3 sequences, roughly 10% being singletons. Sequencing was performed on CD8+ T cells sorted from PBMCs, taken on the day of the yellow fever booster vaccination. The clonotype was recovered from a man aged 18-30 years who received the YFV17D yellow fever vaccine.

CDR3 residues: CASSSLYRGETQYF. The DNA for the CDR3 is TGTGCCAGCAGTTCCCTTTATCGGGGGGAGACCCAGTACTTC. The V call is TRBV28, the J call TRBJ2-5; D might be TRBD2 (6 bases). CDR1 is MDHEN, CDR2 SYDVKM, per germline. The CDR3 consists of 14 residues. V was shortened by 4 bases and J by 5 bases, with 14 bases between the two germline ends.